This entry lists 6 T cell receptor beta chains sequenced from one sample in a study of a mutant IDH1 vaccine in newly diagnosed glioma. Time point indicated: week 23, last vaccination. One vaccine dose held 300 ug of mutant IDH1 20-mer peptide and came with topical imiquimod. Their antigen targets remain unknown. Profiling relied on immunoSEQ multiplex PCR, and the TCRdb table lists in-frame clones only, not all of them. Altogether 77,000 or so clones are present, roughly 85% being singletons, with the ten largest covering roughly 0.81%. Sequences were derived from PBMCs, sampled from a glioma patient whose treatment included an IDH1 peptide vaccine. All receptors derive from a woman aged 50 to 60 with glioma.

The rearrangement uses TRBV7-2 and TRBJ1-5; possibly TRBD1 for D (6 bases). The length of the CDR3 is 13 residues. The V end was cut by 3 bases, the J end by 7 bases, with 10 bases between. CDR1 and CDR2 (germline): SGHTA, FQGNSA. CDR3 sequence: CASSFRGGQPQHF. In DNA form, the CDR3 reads TGTGCCAGCAGCTTCAGGGGAGGGCAGCCCCAGCATTTT. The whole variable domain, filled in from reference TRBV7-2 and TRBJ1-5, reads GAGVSQSPSNKVTEKGKDVELRCDPISGHTALYWYRQSLGQGLEFLIYFQGNSAPDKSGLPSDRFSAERTGGSVSTLTIQRTQQEDSAVYLCASSFRGGQPQHFGDGTRLSIL.

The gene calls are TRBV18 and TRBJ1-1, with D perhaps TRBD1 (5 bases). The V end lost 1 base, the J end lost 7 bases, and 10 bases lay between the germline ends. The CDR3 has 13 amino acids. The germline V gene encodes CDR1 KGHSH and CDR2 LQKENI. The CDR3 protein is CASSPQGILEAFF. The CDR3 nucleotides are TGTGCCAGCTCACCACAGGGGATACTTGAAGCTTTCTTT.

The CDR3 protein is CSASTSGDNEQFF. In nucleotides, the CDR3 is TGCAGCGCATCGACTAGCGGGGACAATGAGCAGTTCTTC. This rearrangement joins TRBV29-1 to TRBJ2-1; the match to TRBD2 covers 11 bases. The germline CDR1 and CDR2 sequences are SQVTM and ANQGSEA. With 7 bases clipped from V and 5 bases from J, the junction kept 4 bases outside the gene matches. This CDR3 spans 13 amino acids.

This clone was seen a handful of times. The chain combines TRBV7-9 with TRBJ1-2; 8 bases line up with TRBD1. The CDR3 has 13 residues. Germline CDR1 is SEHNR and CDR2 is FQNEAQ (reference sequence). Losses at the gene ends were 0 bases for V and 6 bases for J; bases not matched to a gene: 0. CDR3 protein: CASSLADRDGYTF. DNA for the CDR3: TGTGCCAGCAGCTTAGCGGACAGGGATGGCTACACCTTC.

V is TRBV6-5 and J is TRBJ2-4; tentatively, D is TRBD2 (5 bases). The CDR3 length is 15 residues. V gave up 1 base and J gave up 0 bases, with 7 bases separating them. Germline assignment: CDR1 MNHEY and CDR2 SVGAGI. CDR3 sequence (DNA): TGTGCCAGCAGTTACTTTCGGGGAGCCAAAAACATTCAGTACTTC. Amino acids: CASSYFRGAKNIQYF.

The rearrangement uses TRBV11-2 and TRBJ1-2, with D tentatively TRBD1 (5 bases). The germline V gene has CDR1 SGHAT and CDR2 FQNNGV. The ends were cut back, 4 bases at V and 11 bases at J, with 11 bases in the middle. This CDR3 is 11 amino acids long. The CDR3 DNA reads TGTGCCAGCAGCTCGGGGCTTCAGTACACCTTC. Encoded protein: CASSSGLQYTF.